These 14 T cell receptor beta chains came from one sample sequenced in a study of CD8+ T cells in alopecia areata. Extraction of RNA preceded its reverse transcription into cDNA, which served as the sequencing template. The repertoire was sequenced with immunoSEQ multiplex PCR; TCRdb's copy has only in-frame clones and lacks some. The sample has roughly 250,000 clones, 60% seen once. Regarding treatment: oral pan-JAK inhibitor, 5-10 mg twice daily. Sample: CD4+ T cells sorted from blood, taken around week 53, from a patient treated with tofacitinib. These receptors were collected from a human donor with alopecia areata.

This clone was found a few times. The chain recombines TRBV7-2 with TRBJ1-1, with D unclear. Between the trimmed V and J ends, which lost 4 bases and 2 bases, there was a span of 17 bases. This CDR3 contains 16 residues. Germline V lookup: CDR1 SGHTA, CDR2 FQGNSA. The chain's CDR3 is CASSSGTAQSNTEAFF. Written as DNA, the CDR3 is TGTGCCAGCAGCTCGGGCACCGCACAGAGCAACACTGAAGCTTTCTTT.

The J gene is TRBJ1-5, the V gene TRBV6-5, with unresolved D. Germline V gene lookup returns CDR1 MNHEY and CDR2 SVGAGI. This CDR3 has 13 residues. V was cut by 6 bases and J by 0 bases, with 6 bases left in between. The CDR3 is CASSRSSNQPQHF. CDR3 DNA: TGTGCCAGCAGCCGAAGTAGCAATCAGCCCCAGCATTTT.

This chain joins TRBV4-3 and TRBJ1-1; D is undetermined. V shed 0 bases and J shed 7 bases, with 12 bases lying between them. Germline V gene data show CDR1 as LGHNA and CDR2 as YSLEER. CDR3 size: 14 residues. The chain's CDR3 is CASSQEGLSLEAFF. CDR3 coding DNA: TGCGCCAGCAGCCAAGAGGGGTTGAGCCTTGAAGCTTTCTTT.

The rearrangement links TRBV10-3 to TRBJ2-3, with TRBD2 matching over 9 bases. Germline V lookup: CDR1 ENHRY, CDR2 SYGVKD. Trimming at V came to 8 bases and at J to 1 base, leaving 7 bases not matched to a gene. This CDR3 has 15 residues. CDR3 amino acids: CAIGSTSGRTDTQYF. The CDR3, as DNA: TGTGCCATCGGCTCGACTAGCGGTCGCACAGATACGCAGTATTTT.

This chain links TRBV15 with TRBJ1-4; D may be TRBD1 (6 bases). V lost 3 bases to trimming and J lost 6 bases, with 11 bases between them. The CDR3 is made up of 14 amino acids. CDR1 and CDR2 (germline): LNHNV, YYDKDF (reference sequence). The CDR3 protein is CATSSTGSDEKLFF. The CDR3 DNA reads TGTGCCACCAGCAGCACAGGGTCGGATGAAAAACTGTTTTTT.

The chain joins TRBV6-1 to TRBJ1-4, with D uncertain. CDR3 length: 15 residues. V was cut by 6 bases and J by 7 bases, with 18 bases left in between. Germline V gives CDR1 MNHNS, CDR2 SASEGT. CDR3 nucleotides: TGTGCCAGCAGCCCCAACGGTTGGGTAGGTGAAAAACTGTTTTTT. This translates into CASSPNGWVGEKLFF.

The V gene is TRBV5-1, the J gene TRBJ2-7, with 8 bases identical to TRBD1. Per the germline V gene, CDR1 is SGHRS and CDR2 is YFSETQ. This CDR3 has 13 amino acids. The V segment lost 4 bases and the J segment 13 bases; nucleotides outside the gene matches: 13. CDR3 bases: TGCGCCAGCAGCGCCGACAGGGGCCATACTCCCTACTTC. The encoded protein is CASSADRGHTPYF. Using reference TRBV5-1 and TRBJ2-7 for the parts outside the CDR3, the full variable domain is KAGVTQTPRYLIKTRGQQVTLSCSPISGHRSVSWYQQTPGQGLQFLFEYFSETQRNKGNFPGRFSGRQFSNSRSEMNVSTLELGDSALYLCASSADRGHTPYFGPGTRLTVT.

The V and J genes are TRBV15 and TRBJ1-1; no reliable D call. The germline V gene encodes CDR1 LNHNV and CDR2 YYDKDF (reference sequence). V dropped 7 bases and J dropped 4 bases, with 16 bases sitting between them. This CDR3 is 14 amino acids long. The DNA for the CDR3 is TGTGCCACCACCTCGGAGGGTAGAGGCACTGAAGCTTTCTTT. It encodes CATTSEGRGTEAFF.

J is TRBJ1-2 and V is TRBV5-6; TRBD1 is a possible D gene (5 bases). This CDR3 has 15 residues. Germline V gene lookup returns CDR1 SGHDT and CDR2 YYEEEE. With 1 base removed from V and 5 bases from J, the gap between germline ends came to 15 bases. The CDR3 bases are TGTGCCAGCAGCTTGCGCCGGACACTCCTTTATGGCTACACCTTC. As protein: CASSLRRTLLYGYTF.

A word on this clone: The same CDR3 is also encoded by other DNA sequences in this sample. The chain is built from TRBV15 and TRBJ2-5; D could derive from TRBD1 or TRBD2 (5 bases each). The CDR3 length is 13 residues. V lost 9 bases and J lost 3, with 14 bases in between. Germline V gene data show CDR1 as LNHNV and CDR2 as YYDKDF (reference sequence). The CDR3 reads CATTRGAEETQYF. The CDR3 nucleotides are TGTGCCACTACGAGAGGGGCAGAAGAGACCCAGTACTTC. Full variable domain (outside the CDR3, taken from reference TRBV15 and TRBJ2-5): DAMVIQNPRYQVTQFGKPVTLSCSQTLNHNVMYWYQQKSSQAPKLLFHYYDKDFNNEADTPDNFQSRRPNTSFCFLDIRSPGLGDTAMYLCATTRGAEETQYFGPGTRLLVL.

V gene TRBV9 combines with J gene TRBJ2-7; D ambiguous. Trimming took 0 bases from V and 6 from J, leaving 10 bases between them. Germline CDR1 and CDR2: SGDLS and YYNGEE. The CDR3 loop spans 13 amino acids. In nucleotides, the CDR3 is TGTGCCAGCAGCGTAGGAGTAGACGGCGAGCAGTACTTC. Amino acids: CASSVGVDGEQYF.

This chain uses TRBV7-2 with TRBJ1-2, with 7 bases lining up with TRBD1. CDR1 is SGHTA and CDR2 is FQGNSA in the germline V gene. Trimming cost V 2 bases and J 8 bases; bases outside gene matches: 14. The CDR3 is 16 residues long. The CDR3 reads CASSLFPDRVIGGYTF. CDR3 nucleotide sequence: TGTGCCAGCAGCTTATTTCCCGACAGGGTGATAGGGGGCTACACCTTC.

V usage is TRBV6-5 and J usage is TRBJ1-1, with D possibly being TRBD1 (5 bases). Germline V CDR1 and CDR2: MNHEY, SVGAGI. This CDR3 contains 13 residues. V was pared by 4 bases and J by 4 bases, with 10 bases between. Here the CDR3 reads CASSFQGSTEAFF. In nucleotides, the CDR3 is TGTGCCAGCAGTTTCCAGGGTAGCACTGAAGCTTTCTTT.

The rearrangement links TRBV27 to TRBJ1-2; 7 bases agree with TRBD1. Germline CDR1 MNHEY, CDR2 SMNVEV (reference sequence). CDR3 length: 15 residues. V was clipped by 8 bases and J by 0 bases; unmatched bases: 9. CDR3 DNA: TGTGCCAGCCACGAAACAGGGGCGCCTAACTATGGCTACACCTTC. It encodes CASHETGAPNYGYTF.